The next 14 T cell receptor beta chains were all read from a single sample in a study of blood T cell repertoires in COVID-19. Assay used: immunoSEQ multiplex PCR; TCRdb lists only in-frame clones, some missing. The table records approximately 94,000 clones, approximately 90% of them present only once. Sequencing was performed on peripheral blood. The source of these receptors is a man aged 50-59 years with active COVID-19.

For the CDR3, the DNA is TGTGCCAGCAGCCCCCGGGGGGCCTTGGGCAATGAGCAGTTCTTC. Translating it yields CASSPRGALGNEQFF. The J gene is TRBJ2-1, the V gene TRBV7-9; D is perhaps TRBD2 (7 bases). This CDR3 contains 15 residues. V was shortened by 5 bases and J by 6 bases, with 17 bases between the two germline ends. Germline CDR1 is SEHNR and CDR2 is FQNEAQ (reference sequence).

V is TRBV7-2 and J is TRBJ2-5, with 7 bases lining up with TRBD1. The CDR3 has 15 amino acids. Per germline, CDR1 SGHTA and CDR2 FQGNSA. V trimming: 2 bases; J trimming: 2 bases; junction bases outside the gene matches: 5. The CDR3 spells CASSLQGQRQETQYF. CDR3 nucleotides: TGTGCCAGCAGCTTACAGGGACAGAGACAAGAGACCCAGTACTTC.

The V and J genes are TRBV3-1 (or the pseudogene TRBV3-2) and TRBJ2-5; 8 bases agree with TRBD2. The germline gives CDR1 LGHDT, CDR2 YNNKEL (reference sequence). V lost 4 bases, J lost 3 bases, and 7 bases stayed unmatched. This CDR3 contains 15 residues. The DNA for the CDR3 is TGTGCCAGCAGCCGGCGTAGCGGGGTTAAAGAGACCCAGTACTTC. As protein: CASSRRSGVKETQYF.

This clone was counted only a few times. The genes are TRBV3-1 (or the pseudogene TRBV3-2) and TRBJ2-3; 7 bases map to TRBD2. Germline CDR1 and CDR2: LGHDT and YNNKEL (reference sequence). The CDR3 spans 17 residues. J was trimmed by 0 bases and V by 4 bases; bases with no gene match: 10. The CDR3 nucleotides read TGTGCCAGCAGCCCTAGGAGGCTAGCGGCTAGCACAGATACGCAGTATTTT. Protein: CASSPRRLAASTDTQYF.

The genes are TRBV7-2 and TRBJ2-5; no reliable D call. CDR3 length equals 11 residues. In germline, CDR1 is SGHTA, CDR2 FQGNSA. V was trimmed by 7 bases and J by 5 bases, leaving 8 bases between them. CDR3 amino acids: CASTTRETQYF. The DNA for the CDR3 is TGTGCCAGCACCACCAGGGAGACCCAGTACTTC.

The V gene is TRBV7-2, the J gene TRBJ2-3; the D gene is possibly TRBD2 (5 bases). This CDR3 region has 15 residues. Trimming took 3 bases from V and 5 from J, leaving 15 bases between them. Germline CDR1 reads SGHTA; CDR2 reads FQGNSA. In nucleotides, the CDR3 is TGTGCCAGCAGCTTTTTGGACGGGATTAAAGATACGCAGTATTTT. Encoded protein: CASSFLDGIKDTQYF. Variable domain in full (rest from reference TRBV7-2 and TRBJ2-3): GAGVSQSPSNKVTEKGKDVELRCDPISGHTALYWYRQSLGQGLEFLIYFQGNSAPDKSGLPSDRFSAERTGGSVSTLTIQRTQQEDSAVYLCASSFLDGIKDTQYFGPGTRLTVL.

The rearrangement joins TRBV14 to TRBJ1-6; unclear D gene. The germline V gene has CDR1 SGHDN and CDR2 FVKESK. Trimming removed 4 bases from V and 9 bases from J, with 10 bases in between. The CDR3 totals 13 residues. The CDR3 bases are TGTGCCAGCAGCCTAGCCCCGAGTTCACCCCTCCACTTT. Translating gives CASSLAPSSPLHF.

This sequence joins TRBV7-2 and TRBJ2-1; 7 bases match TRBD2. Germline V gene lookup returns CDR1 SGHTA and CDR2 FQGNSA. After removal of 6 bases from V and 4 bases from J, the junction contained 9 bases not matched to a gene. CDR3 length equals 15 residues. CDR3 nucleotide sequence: TGTGCCAGCAGTAGTACAGCGGGGAGATACAATGAGCAGTTCTTC. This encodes CASSSTAGRYNEQFF.

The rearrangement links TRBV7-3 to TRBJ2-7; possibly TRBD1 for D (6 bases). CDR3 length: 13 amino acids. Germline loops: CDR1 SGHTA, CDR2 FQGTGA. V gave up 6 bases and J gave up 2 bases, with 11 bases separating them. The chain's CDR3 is CASSPGQTYEQYF. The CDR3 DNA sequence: TGTGCCAGCAGTCCCGGACAGACCTACGAGCAGTACTTC.

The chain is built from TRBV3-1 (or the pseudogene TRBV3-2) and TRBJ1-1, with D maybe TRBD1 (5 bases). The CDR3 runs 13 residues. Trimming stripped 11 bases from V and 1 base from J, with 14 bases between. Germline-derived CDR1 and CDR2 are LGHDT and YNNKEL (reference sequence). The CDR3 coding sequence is TGTGCCTGCGGCAGGGCAACGAACACTGAAGCTTTCTTT. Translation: CACGRATNTEAFF.

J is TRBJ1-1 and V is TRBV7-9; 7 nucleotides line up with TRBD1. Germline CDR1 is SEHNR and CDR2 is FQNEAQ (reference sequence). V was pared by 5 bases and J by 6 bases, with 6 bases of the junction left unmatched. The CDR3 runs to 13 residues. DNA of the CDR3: TGTGCCAGCAGCCGGGCAGGGGGTGCTGAAGCTTTCTTT. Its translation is CASSRAGGAEAFF.

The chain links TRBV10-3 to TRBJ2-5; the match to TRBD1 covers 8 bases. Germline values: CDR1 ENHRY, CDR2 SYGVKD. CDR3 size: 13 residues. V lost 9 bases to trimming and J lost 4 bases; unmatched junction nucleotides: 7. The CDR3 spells CAMQGAPRETQYF. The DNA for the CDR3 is TGTGCCATGCAGGGGGCGCCCCGAGAGACCCAGTACTTC.

The CDR3 sequence is CASSLEAGDIYGYTF. DNA of the CDR3: TGCGCCAGCAGCTTGGAGGCGGGGGACATCTATGGCTACACCTTC. The chain is built from TRBV5-1 and TRBJ1-2, with a possible D match to TRBD1 (6 bases). Trimming removed 0 bases from V and 4 bases from J, with 13 bases in between. The length of the CDR3 is 15 residues. Per germline, CDR1 SGHRS and CDR2 YFSETQ.

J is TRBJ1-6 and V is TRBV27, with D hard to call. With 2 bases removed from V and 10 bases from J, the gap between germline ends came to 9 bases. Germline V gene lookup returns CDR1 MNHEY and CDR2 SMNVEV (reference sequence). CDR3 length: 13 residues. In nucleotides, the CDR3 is TGTGCCAGCAGTTTAGGTGGTAGATCACCCCTCCACTTT. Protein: CASSLGGRSPLHF.